This T cell receptor beta chain was recorded in a study of graft-versus-host responses after intestinal transplantation. Whole-study findings and limits: The authors found GvH clones in recipient marrow, some appearing first in ileum or blood. Graft-versus-host to host-versus-graft clonal ratios in allografts were high in patients with graft-donor T cell macrochimerism.

Data came from immunoSEQ multiplex PCR; TCRdb stores just in-frame clones and leaves some out. Of roughly 75,000 clones listed, roughly nine tenths are singletons. Note on this clone: Its antigen is not known.

This CDR3 is 12 amino acids long. V gave up 5 bases and J gave up 9 bases; unmatched junction bases: 4. Germline values: CDR1 LNHDA, CDR2 SQIVND (reference sequence). The sequence was collected from a human donor who received an intestinal transplant. This chain uses TRBV19 with TRBJ2-1, with 7 nucleotides matching TRBD1. The material sequenced was unstimulated CD4+ T cells sorted from spleen or lymph node cells, taken before intestinal transplant. Here the CDR3 reads CASSYRGSEQFF. DNA for the CDR3: TGTGCCAGTAGTTACAGGGGCAGTGAGCAGTTCTTC.